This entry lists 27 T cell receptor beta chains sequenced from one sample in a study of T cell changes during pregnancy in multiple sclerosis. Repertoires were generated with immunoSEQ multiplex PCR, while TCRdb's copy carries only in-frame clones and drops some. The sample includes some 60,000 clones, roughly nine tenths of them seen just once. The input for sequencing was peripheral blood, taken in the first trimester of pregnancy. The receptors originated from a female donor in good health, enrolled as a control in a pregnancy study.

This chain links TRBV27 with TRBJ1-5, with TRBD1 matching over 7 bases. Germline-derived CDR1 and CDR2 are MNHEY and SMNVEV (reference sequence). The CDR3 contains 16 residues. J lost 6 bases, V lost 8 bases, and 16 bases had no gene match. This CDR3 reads CASPSPTGVDSQPQHF. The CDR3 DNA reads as TGTGCCAGCCCCTCCCCAACAGGGGTAGACAGTCAGCCCCAGCATTTT.

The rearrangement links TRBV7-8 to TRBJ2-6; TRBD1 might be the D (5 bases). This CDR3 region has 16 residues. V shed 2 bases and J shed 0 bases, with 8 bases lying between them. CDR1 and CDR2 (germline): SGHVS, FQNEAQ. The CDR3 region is CASSLTTVSGANVLTF. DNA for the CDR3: TGTGCCAGCAGCTTAACGACAGTCTCTGGGGCCAACGTCCTGACTTTC.

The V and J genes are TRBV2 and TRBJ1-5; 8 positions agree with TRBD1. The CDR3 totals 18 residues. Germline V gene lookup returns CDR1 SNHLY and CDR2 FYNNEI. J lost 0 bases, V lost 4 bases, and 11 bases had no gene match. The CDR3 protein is CASSGDRDRSHSNQPQHF. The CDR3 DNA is TGTGCCAGCAGTGGAGACCGGGACAGGTCACATAGCAATCAGCCCCAGCATTTT.

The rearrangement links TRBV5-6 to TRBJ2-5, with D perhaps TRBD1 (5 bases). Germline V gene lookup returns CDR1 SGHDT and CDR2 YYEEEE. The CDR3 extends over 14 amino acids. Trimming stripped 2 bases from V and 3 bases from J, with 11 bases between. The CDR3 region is CASSFISREETQYF. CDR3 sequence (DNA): TGTGCCAGCAGCTTTATTTCCAGGGAAGAGACCCAGTACTTC.

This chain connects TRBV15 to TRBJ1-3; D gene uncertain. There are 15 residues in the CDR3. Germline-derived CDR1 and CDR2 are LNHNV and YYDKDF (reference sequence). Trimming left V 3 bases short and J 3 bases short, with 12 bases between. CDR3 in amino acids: CATSRSAGGGNTIYF. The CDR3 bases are TGTGCCACCAGCAGGTCTGCGGGAGGTGGAAACACCATATATTTT.

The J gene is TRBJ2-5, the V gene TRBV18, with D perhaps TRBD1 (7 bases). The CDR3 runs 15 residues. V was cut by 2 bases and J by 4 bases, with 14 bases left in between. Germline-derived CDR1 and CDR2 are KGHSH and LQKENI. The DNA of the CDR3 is TGTGCCAGCTCACCAAGGGGTCAGGGGGGAGAGACCCAGTACTTC. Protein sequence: CASSPRGQGGETQYF.

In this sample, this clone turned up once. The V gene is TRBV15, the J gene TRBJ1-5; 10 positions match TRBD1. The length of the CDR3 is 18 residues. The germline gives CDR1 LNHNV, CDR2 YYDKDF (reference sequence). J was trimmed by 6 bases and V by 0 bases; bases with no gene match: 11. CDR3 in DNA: TGTGCCACCAGCAGAGAAGGCCGCGGGACAGGGGTCGGTCAGCCCCAGCATTTT. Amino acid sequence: CATSREGRGTGVGQPQHF.

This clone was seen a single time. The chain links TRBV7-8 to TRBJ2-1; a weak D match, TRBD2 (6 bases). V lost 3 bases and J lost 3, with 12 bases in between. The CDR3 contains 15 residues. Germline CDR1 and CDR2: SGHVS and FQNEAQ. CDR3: CASSLVGGHYNEQFF. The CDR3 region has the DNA TGTGCCAGCAGCTTGGTGGGAGGCCACTACAATGAGCAGTTCTTC.

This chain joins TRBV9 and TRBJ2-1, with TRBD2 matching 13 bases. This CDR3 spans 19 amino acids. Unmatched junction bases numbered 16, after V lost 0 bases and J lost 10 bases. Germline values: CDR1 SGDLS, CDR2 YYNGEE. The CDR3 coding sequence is TGTGCCAGCAGCGTAGCGATAACTAGCGGGGGGGCCCGTAACCTCGAGCAGTTCTTC. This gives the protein CASSVAITSGGARNLEQFF.

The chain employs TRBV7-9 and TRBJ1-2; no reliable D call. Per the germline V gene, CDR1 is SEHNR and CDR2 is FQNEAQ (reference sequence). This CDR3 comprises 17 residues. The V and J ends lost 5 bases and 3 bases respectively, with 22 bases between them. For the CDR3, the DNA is TGTGCCAGCAGCCTTACCGGGGTGGGGAAGGGCCACTATGGCTACACCTTC. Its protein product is CASSLTGVGKGHYGYTF. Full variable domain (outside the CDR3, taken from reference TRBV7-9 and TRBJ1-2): DTGVSQNPRHKITKRGQNVTFRCDPISEHNRLYWYRQTLGQGPEFLTYFQNEAQLEKSRLLSDRFSAERPKGSFSTLEIQRTEQGDSAMYLCASSLTGVGKGHYGYTFGSGTRLTVV.

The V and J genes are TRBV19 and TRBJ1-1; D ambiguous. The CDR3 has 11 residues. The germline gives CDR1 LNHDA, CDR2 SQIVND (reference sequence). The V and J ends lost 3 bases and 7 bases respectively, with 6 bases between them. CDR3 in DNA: TGTGCCAGTAGTATTTCCCTTGAAGCTTTCTTT. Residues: CASSISLEAFF. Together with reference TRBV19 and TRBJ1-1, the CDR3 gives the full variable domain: DGGITQSPKYLFRKEGQNVTLSCEQNLNHDAMYWYRQDPGQGLRLIYYSQIVNDFQKGDIAEGYSVSREKKESFPLTVTSAQKNPTAFYLCASSISLEAFFGQGTRLTVV.

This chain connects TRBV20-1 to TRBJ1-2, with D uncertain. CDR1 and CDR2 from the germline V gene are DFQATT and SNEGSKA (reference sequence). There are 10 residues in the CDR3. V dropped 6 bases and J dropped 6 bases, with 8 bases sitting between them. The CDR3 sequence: CSATGNGYTF. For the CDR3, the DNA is TGCAGTGCCACCGGTAATGGCTACACCTTC.

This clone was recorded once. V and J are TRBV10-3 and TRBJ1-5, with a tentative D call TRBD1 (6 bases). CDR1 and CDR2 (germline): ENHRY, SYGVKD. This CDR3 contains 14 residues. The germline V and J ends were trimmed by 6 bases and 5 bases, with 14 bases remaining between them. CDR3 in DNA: TGTGCCATCAGCCTGAACAGGGATGATCAGCCCCAGCATTTT. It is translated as CAISLNRDDQPQHF.

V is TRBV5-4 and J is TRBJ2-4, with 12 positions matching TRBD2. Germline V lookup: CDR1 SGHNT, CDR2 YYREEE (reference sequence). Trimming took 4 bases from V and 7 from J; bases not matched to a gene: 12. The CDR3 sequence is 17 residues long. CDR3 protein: CASSSTSGGPLGNIQYF. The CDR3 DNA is TGTGCCAGCAGCAGTACTAGCGGGGGGCCCCTAGGGAACATTCAGTACTTC.

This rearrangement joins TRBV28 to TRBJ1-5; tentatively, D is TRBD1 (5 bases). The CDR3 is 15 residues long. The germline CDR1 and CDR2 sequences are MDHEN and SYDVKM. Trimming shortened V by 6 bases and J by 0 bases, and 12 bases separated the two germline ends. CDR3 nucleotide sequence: TGTGCCAGCAGGCAAGGACACTTTAGCAATCAGCCCCAGCATTTT. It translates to CASRQGHFSNQPQHF.

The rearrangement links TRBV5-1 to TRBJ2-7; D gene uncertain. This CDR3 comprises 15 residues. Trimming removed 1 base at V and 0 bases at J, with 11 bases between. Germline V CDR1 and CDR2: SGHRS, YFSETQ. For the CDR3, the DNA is TGCGCCAGCAGCTTGACCAGCGCATCCTCCTACGAGCAGTACTTC. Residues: CASSLTSASSYEQYF.

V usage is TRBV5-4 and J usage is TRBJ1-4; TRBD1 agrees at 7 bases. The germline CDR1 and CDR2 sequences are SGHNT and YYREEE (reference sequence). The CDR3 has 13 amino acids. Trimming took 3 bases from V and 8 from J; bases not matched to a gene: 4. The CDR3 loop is CASSYDRDEKLFF. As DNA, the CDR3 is TGTGCCAGCAGCTATGACAGGGACGAAAAACTGTTTTTT.

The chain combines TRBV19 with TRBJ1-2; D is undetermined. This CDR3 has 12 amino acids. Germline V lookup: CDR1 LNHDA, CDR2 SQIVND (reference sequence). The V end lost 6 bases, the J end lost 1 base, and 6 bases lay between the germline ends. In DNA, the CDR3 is TGTGCCAGTAGCGGGAATAACTATGGCTACACCTTC. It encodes CASSGNNYGYTF.

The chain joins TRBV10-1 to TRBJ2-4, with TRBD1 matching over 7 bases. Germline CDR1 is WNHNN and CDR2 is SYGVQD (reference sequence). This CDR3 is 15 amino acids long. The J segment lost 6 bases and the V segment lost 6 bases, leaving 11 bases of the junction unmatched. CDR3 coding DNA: TGCGCCAGCAGCGTGATCCGGGACAGTGGAAACATTCAGTACTTC. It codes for CASSVIRDSGNIQYF.

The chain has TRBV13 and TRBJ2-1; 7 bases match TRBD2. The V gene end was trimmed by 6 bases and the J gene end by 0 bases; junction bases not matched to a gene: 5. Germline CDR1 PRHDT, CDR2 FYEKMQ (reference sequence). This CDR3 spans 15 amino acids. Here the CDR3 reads CASSRDYPSYNEQFF. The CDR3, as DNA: TGTGCCAGCAGTCGGGACTACCCCTCCTACAATGAGCAGTTCTTC.

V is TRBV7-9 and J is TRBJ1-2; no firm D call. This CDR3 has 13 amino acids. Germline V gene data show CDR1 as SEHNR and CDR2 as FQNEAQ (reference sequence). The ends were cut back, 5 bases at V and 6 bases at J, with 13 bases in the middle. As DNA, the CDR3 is TGTGCCAGCAGCCCCCGGCGGTACGATGGCTACACCTTC. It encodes CASSPRRYDGYTF.

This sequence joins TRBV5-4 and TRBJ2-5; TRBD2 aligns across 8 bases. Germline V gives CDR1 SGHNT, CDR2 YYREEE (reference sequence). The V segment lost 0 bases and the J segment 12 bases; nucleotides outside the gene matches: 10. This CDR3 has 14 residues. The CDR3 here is CASSLAPSGPPEYF. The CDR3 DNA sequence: TGTGCCAGCAGCTTGGCCCCTAGCGGGCCGCCGGAGTACTTC.

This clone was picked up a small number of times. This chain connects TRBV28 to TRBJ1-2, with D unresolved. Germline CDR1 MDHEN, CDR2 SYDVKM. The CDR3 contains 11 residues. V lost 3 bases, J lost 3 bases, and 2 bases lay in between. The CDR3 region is CASSFDYGYTF. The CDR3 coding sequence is TGTGCCAGCAGTTTCGACTATGGCTACACCTTC.

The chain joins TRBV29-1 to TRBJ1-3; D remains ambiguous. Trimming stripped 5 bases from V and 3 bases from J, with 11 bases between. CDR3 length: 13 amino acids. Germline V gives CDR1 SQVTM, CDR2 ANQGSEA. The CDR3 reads CSVSFSDGNTIYF. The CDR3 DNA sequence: TGCAGCGTTTCGTTCAGTGATGGAAACACCATATATTTT.

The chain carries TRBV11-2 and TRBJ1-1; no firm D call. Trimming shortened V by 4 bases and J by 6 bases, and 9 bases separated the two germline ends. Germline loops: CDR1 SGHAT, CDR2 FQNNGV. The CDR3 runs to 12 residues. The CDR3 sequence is CASSSYASEAFF. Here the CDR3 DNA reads TGTGCCAGCAGCTCATATGCGTCTGAAGCTTTCTTT.

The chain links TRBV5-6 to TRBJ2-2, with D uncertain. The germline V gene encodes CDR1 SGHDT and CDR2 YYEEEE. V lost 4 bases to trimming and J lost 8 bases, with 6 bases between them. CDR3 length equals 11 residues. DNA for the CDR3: TGTGCCAGCAGCGATACTGGGGAGCTGTTTTTT. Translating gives CASSDTGELFF.

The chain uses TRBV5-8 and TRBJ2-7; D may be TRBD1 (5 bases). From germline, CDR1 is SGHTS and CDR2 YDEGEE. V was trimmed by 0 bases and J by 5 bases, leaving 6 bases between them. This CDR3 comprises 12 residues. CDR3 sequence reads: CASSLEGDEQYF. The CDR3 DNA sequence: TGTGCCAGCAGCTTGGAAGGGGACGAGCAGTACTTC.